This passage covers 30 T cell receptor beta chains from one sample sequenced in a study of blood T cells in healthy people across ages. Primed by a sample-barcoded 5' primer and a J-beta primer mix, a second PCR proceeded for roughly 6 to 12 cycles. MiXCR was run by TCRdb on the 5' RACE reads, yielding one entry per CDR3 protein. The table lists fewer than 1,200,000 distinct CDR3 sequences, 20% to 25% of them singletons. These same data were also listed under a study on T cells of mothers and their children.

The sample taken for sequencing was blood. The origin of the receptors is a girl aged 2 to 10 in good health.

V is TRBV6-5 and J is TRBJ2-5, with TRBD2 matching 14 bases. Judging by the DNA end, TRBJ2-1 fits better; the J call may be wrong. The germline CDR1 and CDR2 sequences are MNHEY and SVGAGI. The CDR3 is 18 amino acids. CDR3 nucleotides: TGTGCCAGCAGTTATAGGGACGGGACTAGCGGGGGTGATAATGAGCAGTTCTTC. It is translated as CASSYRDGTSGGDNEQFF.

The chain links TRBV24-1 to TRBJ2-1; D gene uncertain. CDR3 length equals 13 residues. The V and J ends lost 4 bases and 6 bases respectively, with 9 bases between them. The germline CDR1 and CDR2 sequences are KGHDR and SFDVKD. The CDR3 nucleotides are TGTGCCACCAGTGAGGGCAGCTCCAATGAGCAGTTCTTC. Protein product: CATSEGSSNEQFF.

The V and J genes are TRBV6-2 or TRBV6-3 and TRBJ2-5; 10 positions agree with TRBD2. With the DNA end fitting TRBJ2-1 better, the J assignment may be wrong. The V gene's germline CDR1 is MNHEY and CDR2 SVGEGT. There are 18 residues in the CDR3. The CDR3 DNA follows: TGTGCCAGCAGTTACCCTTTACCCCTAGCGGGGGCTAACAATGAGCAGTTCTTC. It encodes CASSYPLPLAGANNEQFF.

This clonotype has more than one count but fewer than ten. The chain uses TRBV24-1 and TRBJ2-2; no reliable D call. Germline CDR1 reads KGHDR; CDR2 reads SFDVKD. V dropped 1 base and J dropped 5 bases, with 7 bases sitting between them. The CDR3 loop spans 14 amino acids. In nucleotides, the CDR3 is TGTGCCACCAGTGATTTCACAGAGACCGGGGAGCTGTTTTTT. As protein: CATSDFTETGELFF.

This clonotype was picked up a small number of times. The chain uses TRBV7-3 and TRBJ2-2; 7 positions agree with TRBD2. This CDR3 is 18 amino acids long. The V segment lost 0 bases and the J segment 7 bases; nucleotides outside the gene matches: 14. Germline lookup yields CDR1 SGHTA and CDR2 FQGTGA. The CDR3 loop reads CASSLTGQGGGADGELFF. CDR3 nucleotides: TGTGCCAGCAGCTTAACGGGTCAAGGCGGGGGAGCGGACGGGGAGCTGTTTTTT. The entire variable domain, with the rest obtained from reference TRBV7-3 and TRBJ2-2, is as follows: GAGVSQTPSNKVTEKGKYVELRCDPISGHTALYWYRQSLGQGPEFLIYFQGTGAADDSGLPNDRFFAVRPEGSVSTLKIQRTERGDSAVYLCASSLTGQGGGADGELFFGEGSRLTVL.

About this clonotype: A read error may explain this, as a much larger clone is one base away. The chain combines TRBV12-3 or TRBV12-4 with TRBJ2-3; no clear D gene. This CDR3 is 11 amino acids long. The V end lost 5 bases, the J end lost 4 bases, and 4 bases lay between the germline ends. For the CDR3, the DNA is TGTGCCAGCAGTATTTCAGATACGCAGTATTTT. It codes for CASSISDTQYF.

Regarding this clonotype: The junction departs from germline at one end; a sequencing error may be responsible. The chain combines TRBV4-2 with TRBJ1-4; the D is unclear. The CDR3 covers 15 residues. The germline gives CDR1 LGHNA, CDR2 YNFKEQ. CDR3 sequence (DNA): TGTGCCAGCAGCCAAGACGGGCCCGGGGAAGAAAAACTATTTTTT. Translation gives CASSQDGPGEEKLFF.

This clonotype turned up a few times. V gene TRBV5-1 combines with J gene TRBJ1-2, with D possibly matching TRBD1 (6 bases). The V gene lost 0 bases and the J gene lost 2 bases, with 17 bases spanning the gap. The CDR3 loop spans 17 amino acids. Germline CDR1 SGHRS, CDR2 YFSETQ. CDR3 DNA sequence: TGCGCCAGCAGCTTGGGACCGACGGACAGTTTCAACTATGGCTACACCTTC. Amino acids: CASSLGPTDSFNYGYTF.

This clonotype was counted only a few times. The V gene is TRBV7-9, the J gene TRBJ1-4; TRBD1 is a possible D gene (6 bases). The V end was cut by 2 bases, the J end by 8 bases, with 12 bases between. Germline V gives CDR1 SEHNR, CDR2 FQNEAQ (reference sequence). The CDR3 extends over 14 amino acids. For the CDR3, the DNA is TGTGCCAGCAGCTTAAGGGGGACACCCGAAAAACTGTTTTTT. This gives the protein CASSLRGTPEKLFF.

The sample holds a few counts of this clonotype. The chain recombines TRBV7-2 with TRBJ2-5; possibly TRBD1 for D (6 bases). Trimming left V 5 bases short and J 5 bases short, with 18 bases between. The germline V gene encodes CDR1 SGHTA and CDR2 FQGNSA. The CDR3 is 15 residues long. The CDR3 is CASSLFTGKRETQYF. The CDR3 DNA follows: TGTGCCAGCAGCCTATTTACAGGGAAAAGGGAGACCCAGTACTTC.

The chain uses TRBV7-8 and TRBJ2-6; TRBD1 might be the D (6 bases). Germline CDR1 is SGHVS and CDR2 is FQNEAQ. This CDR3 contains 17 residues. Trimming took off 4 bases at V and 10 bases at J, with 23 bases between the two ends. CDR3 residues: CASSSTSATGTSNVLTF. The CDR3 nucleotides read TGTGCCAGCAGCTCAACATCGGCAACCGGGACATCAAACGTCCTGACTTTC.

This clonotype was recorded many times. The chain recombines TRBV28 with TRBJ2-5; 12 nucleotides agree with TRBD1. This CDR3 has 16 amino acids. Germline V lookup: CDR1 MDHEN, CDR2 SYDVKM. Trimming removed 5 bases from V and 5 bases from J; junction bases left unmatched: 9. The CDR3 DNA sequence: TGTGCCAGCAGTACACCCTGGGACAGGGGGCGGGAGACCCAGTACTTC. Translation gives CASSTPWDRGRETQYF.

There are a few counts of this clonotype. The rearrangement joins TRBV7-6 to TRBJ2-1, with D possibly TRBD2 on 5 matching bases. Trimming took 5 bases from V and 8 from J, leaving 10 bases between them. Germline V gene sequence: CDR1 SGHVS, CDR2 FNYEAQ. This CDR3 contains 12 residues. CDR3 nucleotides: TGTGCCAGCAGCATGTTGGAGGATGAGCAGTTCTTC. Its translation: CASSMLEDEQFF.

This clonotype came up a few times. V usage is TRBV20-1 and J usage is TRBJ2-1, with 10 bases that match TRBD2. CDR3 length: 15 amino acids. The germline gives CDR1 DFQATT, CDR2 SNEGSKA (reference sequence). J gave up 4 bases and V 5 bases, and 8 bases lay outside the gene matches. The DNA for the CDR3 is TGCAGTGCTGGACCGGGACTAGCGCCGTACAATGAGCAGTTCTTC. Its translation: CSAGPGLAPYNEQFF.

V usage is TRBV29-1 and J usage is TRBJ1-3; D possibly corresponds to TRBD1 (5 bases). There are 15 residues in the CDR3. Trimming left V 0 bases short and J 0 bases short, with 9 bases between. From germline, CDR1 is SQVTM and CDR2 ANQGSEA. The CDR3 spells CSVEDRDSSGNTIYF. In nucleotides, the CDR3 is TGCAGCGTTGAAGATCGCGACAGCTCTGGAAACACCATATATTTT.

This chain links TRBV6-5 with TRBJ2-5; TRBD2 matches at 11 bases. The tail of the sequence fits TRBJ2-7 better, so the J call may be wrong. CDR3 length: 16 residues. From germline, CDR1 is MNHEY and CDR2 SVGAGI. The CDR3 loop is CASSPLAGGLTYEQYF. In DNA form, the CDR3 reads TGTGCCAGCAGTCCGCTAGCGGGAGGCCTCACCTACGAGCAGTACTTC.

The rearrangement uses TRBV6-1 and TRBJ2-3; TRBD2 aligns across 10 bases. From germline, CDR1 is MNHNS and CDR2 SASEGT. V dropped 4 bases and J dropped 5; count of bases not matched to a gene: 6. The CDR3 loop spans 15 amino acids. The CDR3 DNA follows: TGTGCCAGCAGTGTACAAGCGGGGGGGCAAGATACGCAGTATTTT. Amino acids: CASSVQAGGQDTQYF.

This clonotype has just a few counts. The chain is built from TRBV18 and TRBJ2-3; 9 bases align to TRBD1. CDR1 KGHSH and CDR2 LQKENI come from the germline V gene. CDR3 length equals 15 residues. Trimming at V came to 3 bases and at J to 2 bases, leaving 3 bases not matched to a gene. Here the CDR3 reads CASSPWTGATDTQYF. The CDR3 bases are TGTGCCAGCTCACCCTGGACAGGGGCCACAGATACGCAGTATTTT. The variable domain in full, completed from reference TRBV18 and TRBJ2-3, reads NAGVMQNPRHLVRRRGQEARLRCSPMKGHSHVYWYRQLPEEGLKFMVYLQKENIIDESGMPKERFSAEFPKEGPSILRIQQVVRGDSAAYFCASSPWTGATDTQYFGPGTRLTVL.

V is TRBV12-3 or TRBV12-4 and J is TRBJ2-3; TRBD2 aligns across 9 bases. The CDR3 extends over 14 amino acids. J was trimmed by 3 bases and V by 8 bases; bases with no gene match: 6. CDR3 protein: CASSIAGATDTQYF. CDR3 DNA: TGTGCCAGCTCGATAGCGGGAGCGACAGATACGCAGTATTTT.

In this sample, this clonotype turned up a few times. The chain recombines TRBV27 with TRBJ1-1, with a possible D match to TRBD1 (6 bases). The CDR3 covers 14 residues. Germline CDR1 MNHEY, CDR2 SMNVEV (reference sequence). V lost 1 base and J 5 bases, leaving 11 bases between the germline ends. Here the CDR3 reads CASSLLGGRTEAFF. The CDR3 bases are TGTGCCAGCAGTTTATTAGGGGGGCGGACTGAAGCTTTCTTT.

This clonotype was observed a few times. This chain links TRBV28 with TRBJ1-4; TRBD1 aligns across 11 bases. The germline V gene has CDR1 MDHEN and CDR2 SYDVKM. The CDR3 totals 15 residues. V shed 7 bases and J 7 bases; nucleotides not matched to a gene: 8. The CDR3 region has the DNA TGTGCCAGCACTAAAGGGGGACAGGGGGGTGAAAAACTGTTTTTT. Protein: CASTKGGQGGEKLFF. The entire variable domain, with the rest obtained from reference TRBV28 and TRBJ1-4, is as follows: DVKVTQSSRYLVKRTGEKVFLECVQDMDHENMFWYRQDPGLGLRLIYFSYDVKMKEKGDIPEGYSVSREKKERFSLILESASTNQTSMYLCASTKGGQGGEKLFFGSGTQLSVL.

CDR3 amino acids: CASGTAWEQFF. The CDR3 DNA reads as TGTGCCAGCGGGACCGCTTGGGAGCAGTTCTTC. This chain links TRBV19 with TRBJ2-5; D possibly matches TRBD1 or TRBD2 (5 bases each). The J call may be mistaken, given a closer DNA end match to TRBJ2-1. The CDR3 has 11 amino acids. From germline, CDR1 is LNHDA and CDR2 SQIVND (reference sequence).

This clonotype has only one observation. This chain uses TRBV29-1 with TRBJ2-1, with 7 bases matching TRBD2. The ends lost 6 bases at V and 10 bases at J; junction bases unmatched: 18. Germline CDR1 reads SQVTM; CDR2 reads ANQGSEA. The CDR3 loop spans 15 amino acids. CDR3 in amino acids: CSVIGLVGFLDEQFF. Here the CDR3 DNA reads TGCAGCGTGATAGGACTAGTGGGGTTCTTAGACGAGCAGTTCTTC.

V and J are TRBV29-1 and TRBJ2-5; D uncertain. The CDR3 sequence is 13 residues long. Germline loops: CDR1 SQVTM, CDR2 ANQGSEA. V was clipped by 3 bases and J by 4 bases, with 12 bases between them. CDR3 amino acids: CSVERSGGETQYF. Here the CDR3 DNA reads TGCAGCGTTGAGAGGTCAGGTGGAGAGACCCAGTACTTC.

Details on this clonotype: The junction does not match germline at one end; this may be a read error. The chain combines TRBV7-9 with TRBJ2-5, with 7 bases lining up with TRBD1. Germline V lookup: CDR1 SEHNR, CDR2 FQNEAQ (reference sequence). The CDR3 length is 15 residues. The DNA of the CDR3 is TGTGCCAGCAGCTCCACGGGACAGACGAAAGAGACCCGGTACTTC. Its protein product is CASSSTGQTKETRYF.

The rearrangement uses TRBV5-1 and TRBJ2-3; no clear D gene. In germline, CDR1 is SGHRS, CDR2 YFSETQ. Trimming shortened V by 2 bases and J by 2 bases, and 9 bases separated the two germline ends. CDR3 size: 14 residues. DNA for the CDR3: TGCGCCAGCAGCTTAGACACCATCACAGATACGCAGTATTTT. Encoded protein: CASSLDTITDTQYF.

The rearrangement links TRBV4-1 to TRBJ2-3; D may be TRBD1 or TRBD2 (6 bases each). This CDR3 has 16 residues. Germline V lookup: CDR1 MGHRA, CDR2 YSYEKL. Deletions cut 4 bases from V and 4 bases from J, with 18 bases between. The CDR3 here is CASSPWGRGGPDTQYF. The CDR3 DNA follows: TGCGCCAGCAGCCCTTGGGGGCGGGGAGGCCCAGATACGCAGTATTTT.

The CDR3 protein is CASSRAYFYEQYF. The CDR3 DNA follows: TGTGCCAGCTCAAGGGCTTACTTCTACGAGCAGTACTTC. The chain combines TRBV2 with TRBJ2-7; no clear D. The CDR3 loop spans 13 amino acids. V was shortened by 8 bases and J by 3 bases, with 14 bases between the two germline ends. Germline CDR1 is SNHLY and CDR2 is FYNNEI.

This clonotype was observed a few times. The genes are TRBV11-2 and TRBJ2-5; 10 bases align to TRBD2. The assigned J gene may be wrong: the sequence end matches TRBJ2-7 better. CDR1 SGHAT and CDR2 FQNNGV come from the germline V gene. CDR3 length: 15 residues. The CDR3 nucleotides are TGTGCCAGCAGCTTGAAGCGGGAGGGAGGCGTCGAGCAGTACTTC. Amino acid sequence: CASSLKREGGVEQYF.

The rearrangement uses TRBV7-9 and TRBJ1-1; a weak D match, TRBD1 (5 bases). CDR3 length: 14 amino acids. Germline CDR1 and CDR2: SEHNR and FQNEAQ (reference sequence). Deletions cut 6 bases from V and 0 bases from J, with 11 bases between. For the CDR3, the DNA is TGTGCCAGCAGAAGGGACTCCATGAACACTGAAGCTTTCTTT. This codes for CASRRDSMNTEAFF.